This T cell receptor (beta chain) was captured in a study of blood T cell repertoires in COVID-19 (dated by TCRdb to between 2020 and 2021). In the study overall: The collaborator samples originated in the United States, Italy and Spain and spanned the acute and convalescent phases of COVID-19. Where available, HLA class I and class II types were obtained from metadata supplied by the sample provider rather than from assay-based typing. The prospective study material was composed of cDNA or gDNA derived from T cells, B-cell-depleted T cells, or PBMCs. The sample metadata nearly always contained a de-identified subject ID, COVID-19 status, age in years and sex. A freely available public database, intended as a resource for researchers studying the immune response to SARS-CoV-2, is where the repertoires were released. Samples came from the ongoing ImmuneRACE study (first 160 participants) plus 1,254 subjects from 6 global collaborators. The dataset comprised deeply sampled blood TCRbeta repertoires from subjects exposed to, actively infected with, or recovered from COVID-19. Findings and caveats that apply to the study as a whole: Clinical and demographic metadata were provided uncurated, with the amount varying by source and participant.

As to this clone: It has no known antigen specificity. No base-level quality is on record; no much larger clone is a single base apart.

Trimmed from V: 5 bases; trimmed from J: 0 bases; junction bases lacking a gene match: 3. Via the germline V gene (reference sequence), CDR1 is MNHNY and CDR2 SVGAGI. The CDR3 spans 16 residues, from the cysteine through the phenylalanine. Only the CDR3 part of the read is kept: 48 bases, read in frame from the first base. Collaborating institutions collected whole blood in K2EDTA tubes following their own protocols. For TCRbeta analysis, collaborators shipped samples as frozen whole blood, isolated PBMCs, or DNA extracted from either of those sample types. TCRbeta CDR3 regions were amplified from genomic DNA using the immunoSEQ Assay, a bias-controlled multiplex PCR. Regarding the original processing steps: Within the assay, amplification of reference gene primers was used to estimate how many nucleated cells each sample contained. To quantify the absolute abundance of each unique TCRbeta CDR3 rearrangement, sequence reads were collapsed and filtered. For each sample, productive Simpson clonality was calculated as the square root of Simpson's diversity index across productive rearrangements. TCRdb took this table from immuneACCESS and kept in-frame rearrangements with V and J called. Such tables lack part of the clones; where checked against another copy, unresolved V genes explain under half of the gap, and the rest is unexplained. The V and J calls and clone size were taken over from that table, and D and trimming were inferred from the DNA. A total of over 150,000 clones appear in this sample, roughly nine tenths of them only once. Jointly, the top ten make up 0.53% of the sample.

The clonotype comes from a man in his fifties or sixties with acute or convalescent COVID-19. The rearrangement combines TRBV6-6 with TRBJ2-6; 8 central bases correspond to TRBD1. Sequencing was carried out using peripheral blood. The nucleotide sequence reads as follows: TGTGCCAGCAGTACAGGACAGGGCTCTGGGGCCAACGTCCTGACTTTC. Its protein reads: CASSTGQGSGANVLTF.